This TCR beta chain was found in a study of cytomegalovirus exposure and HLA in healthy donors. Of note for this clone: Its antigen is undetermined.

The germline gives CDR1 SGHNT, CDR2 YYREEE (reference sequence). Deletions cut 3 bases from V and 2 bases from J, with 11 bases between. There are 14 residues in the CDR3. Study-wide points: Some segments of the V type, notably TRBV6-2 and TRBV6-3, were excluded as indistinguishable.

Both 60 Vbeta primers and 13 Jbeta primers went into the PCR. Sequenced by immunoSEQ multiplex PCR; TCRdb stores in-frame clones only, minus some. In the table there are about 120,000 clones, 80% to 90% of which are singletons. Sequenced: PBMCs. The sequence came from a man aged 40-55 years in good health and CMV-seronegative. V usage is TRBV5-4 and J usage is TRBJ2-5; D unclear. CDR3 in amino acids: CASSSSQRQETQYF. The DNA of the CDR3 is TGTGCCAGCAGCTCCTCCCAGCGACAAGAGACCCAGTACTTC.